This T cell receptor (beta chain) was sequenced during a study of blood T cell repertoires in COVID-19. Study-level background: PBMCs, B-cell-depleted T cells, or T cells provided the cDNA or gDNA that made up the material.

This CDR3 is 13 amino acids long. The V gene's germline CDR1 is SGHNT and CDR2 YYREEE (reference sequence). J was trimmed by 5 bases and V by 3 bases; bases with no gene match: 3. In the original processing: Nucleated cell number was recorded as an estimate derived from reference gene primer amplification. Produced via immunoSEQ multiplex PCR; TCRdb's table is partial and in-frame only. V and J calls and clone size are given by that table; D and trimming were obtained from the DNA. This table holds 150,000 to 200,000 clones, more than 75% found once. The origin of this receptor is a woman in her 70s with acute or convalescent COVID-19. The chain employs TRBV5-4 and TRBJ2-5; TRBD2 agrees at 8 bases. Specimen: peripheral blood. The CDR3 DNA reads TGTGCCAGCAGCTGGGGGACTAGGGAGACCCAGTACTTC. Its translation: CASSWGTRETQYF.